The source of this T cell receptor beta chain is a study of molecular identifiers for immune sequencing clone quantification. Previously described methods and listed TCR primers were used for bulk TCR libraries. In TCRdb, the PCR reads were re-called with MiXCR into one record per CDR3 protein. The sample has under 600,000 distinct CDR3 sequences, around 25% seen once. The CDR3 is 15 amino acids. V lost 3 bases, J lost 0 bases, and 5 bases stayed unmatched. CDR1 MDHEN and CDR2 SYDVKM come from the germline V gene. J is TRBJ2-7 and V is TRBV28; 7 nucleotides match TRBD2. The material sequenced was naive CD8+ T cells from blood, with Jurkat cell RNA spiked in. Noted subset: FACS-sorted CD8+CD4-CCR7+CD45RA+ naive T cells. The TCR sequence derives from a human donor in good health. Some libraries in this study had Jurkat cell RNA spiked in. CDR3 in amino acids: CASSLVLATSYEQYF. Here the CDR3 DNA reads TGTGCCAGCAGTTTGGTACTAGCGACCTCCTACGAGCAGTACTTC.